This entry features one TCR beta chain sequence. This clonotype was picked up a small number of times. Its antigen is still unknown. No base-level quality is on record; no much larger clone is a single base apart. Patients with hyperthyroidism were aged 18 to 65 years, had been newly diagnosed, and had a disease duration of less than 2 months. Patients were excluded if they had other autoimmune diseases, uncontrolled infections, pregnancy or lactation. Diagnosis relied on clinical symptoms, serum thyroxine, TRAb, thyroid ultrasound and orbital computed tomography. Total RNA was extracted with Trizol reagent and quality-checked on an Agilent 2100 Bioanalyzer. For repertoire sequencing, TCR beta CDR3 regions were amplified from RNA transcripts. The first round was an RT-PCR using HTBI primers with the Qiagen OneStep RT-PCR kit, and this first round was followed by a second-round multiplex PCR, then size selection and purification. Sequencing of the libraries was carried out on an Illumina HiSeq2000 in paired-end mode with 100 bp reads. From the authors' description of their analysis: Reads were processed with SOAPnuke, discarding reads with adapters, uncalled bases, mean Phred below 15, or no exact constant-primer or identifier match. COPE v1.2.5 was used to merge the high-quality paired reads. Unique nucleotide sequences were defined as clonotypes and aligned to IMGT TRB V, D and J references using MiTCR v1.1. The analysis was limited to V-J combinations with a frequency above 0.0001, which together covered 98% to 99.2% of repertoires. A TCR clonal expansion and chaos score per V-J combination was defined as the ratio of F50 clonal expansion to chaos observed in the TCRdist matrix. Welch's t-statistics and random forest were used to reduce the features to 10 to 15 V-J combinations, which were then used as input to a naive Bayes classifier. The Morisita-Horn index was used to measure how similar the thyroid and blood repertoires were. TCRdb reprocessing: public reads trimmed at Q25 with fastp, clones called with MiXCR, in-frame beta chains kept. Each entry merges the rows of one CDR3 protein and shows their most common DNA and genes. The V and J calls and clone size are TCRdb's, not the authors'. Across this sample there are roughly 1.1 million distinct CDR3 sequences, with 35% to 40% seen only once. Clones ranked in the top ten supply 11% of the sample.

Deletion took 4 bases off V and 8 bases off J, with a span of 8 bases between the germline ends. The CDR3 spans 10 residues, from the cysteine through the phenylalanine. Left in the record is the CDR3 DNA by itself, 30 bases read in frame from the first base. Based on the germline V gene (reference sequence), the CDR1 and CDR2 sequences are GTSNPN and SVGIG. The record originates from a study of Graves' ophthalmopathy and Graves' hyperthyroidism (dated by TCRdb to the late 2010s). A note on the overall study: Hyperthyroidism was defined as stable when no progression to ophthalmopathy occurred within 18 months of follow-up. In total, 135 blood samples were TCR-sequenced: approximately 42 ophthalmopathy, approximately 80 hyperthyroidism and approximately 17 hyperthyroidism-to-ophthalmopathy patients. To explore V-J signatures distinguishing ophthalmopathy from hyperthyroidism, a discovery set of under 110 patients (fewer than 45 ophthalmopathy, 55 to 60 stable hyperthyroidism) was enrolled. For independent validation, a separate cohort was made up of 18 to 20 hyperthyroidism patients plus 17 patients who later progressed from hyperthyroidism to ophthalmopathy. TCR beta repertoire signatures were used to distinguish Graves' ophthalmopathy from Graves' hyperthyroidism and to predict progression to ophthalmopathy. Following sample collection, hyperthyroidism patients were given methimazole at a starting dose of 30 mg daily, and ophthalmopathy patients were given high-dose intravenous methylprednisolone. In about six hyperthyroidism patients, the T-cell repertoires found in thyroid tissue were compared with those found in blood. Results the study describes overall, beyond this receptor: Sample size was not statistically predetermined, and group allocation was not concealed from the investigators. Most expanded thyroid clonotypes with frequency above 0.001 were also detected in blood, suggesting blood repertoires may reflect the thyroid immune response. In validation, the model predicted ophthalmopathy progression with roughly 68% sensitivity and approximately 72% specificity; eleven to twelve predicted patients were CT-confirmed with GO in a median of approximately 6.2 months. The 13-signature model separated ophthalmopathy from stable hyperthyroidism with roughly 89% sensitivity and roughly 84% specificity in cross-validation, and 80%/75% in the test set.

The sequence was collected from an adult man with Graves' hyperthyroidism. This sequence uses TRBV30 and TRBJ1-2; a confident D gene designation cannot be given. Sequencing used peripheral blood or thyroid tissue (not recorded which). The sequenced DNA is TGTGCCTGGAAGGCACGAGGCTACACCTTC. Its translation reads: CAWKARGYTF. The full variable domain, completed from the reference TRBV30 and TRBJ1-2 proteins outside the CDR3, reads SQTIHQWPATLVQPVGSPLSLECTVEGTSNPNLYWYRQAAGRGLQLLFYSVGIGQISSEVPQNLSASRPQDRQFILSSKKLLLSDSGFYLCAWKARGYTFGSGTRLTVV.